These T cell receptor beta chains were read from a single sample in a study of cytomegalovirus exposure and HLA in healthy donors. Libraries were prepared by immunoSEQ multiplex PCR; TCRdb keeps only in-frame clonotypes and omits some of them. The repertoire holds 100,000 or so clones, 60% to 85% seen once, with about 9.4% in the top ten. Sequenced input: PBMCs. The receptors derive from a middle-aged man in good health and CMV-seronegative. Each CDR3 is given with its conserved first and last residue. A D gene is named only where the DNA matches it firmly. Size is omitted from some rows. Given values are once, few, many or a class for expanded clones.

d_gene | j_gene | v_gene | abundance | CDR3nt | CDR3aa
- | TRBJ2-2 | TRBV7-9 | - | TGTGCCAGCAGCTTAGCGTTTATCAGGGATTCCAACACCGGGGAGCTGTTTTTT | CASSLAFIRDSNTGELFF
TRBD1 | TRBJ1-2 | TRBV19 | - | TGTGCCAGTAGTAACCACTTTGGGACAGGGACCTATGGCTACACCTTC | CASSNHFGTGTYGYTF
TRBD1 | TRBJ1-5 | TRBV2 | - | TGTGCCAGCCGATCGGGACAGGGTAATCAGCCCCAGCATTTT | CASRSGQGNQPQHF
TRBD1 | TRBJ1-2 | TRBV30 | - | TGTGCCTGGAGTGTACCACAGGGACAGCCCGGCTATGGCTACACCTTC | CAWSVPQGQPGYGYTF
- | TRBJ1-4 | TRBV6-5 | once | TGTGCCAGCAGTTACTCGAGCCTAGCTAATGAAAAACTGTTTTTT | CASSYSSLANEKLFF
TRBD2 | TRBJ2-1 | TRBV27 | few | TGTGCCAGCAGTTCCGGGGAGGGTGAGCAGTTCTTC | CASSSGEGEQFF
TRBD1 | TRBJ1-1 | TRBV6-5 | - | TGTGCCAGCAGCCGAGGGACAGCCACTGAAGCTTTCTTT | CASSRGTATEAFF
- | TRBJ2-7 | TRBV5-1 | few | TGCGCCAGCAGCTTAGGACATGGGGACGAGCAGTACTTC | CASSLGHGDEQYF
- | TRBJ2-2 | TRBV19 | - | TGTGCCAGTAGTATACGGCGGGACACCGGGGAGCTGTTTTTT | CASSIRRDTGELFF
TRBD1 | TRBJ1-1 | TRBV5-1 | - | TGCGCCAGCAGCTTGGCTGGACAGGGAGGCACTGAAGCTTTCTTT | CASSLAGQGGTEAFF
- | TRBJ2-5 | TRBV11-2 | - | TGTGCCAGCAGCTTAGTTGGTAGACTTCAAGAGACCCAGTACTTC | CASSLVGRLQETQYF
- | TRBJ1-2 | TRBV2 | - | TGTGCCAGCAGTGAAGACAGCTATGGCTACACCTTC | CASSEDSYGYTF
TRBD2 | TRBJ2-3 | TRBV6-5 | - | TGTGCCAGCAGGTTGGGGACTAGACTCACAGATACGCAGTATTTT | CASRLGTRLTDTQYF